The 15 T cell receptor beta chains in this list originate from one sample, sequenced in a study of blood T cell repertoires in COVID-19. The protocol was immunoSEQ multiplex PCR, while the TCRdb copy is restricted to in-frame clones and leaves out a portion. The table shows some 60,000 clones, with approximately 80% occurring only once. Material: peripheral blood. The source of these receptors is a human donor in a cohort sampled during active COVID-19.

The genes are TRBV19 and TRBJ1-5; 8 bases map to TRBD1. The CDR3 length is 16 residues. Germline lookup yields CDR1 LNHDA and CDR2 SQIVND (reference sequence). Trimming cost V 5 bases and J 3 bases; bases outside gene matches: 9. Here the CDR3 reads CASSLGKDRDNQPQHF. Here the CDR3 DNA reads TGTGCCAGTAGTCTAGGTAAGGACAGGGACAATCAGCCCCAGCATTTT.

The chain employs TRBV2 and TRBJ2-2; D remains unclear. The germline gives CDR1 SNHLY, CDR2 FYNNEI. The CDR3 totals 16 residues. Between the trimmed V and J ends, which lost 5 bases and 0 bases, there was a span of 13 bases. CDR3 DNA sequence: TGTGCCAGCAGTTTTTTACTCGAACCGAACACCGGGGAGCTGTTTTTT. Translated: CASSFLLEPNTGELFF.

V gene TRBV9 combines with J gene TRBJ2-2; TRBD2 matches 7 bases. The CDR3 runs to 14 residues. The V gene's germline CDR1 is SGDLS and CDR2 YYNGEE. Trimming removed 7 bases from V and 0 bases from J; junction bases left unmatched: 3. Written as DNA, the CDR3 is TGTGCCAGCGGGGGAGGGGCGAACACCGGGGAGCTGTTTTTT. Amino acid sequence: CASGGGANTGELFF.

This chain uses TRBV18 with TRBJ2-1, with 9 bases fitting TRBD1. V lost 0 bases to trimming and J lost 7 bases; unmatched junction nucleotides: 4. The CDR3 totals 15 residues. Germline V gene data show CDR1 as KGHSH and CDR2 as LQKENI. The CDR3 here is CASSPPGTGWNEQFF. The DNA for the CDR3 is TGTGCCAGCTCACCACCGGGGACAGGGTGGAATGAGCAGTTCTTC.

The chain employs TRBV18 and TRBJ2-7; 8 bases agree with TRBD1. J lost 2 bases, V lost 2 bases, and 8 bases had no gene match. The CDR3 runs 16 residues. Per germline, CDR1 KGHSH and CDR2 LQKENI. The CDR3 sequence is CASSPENRGNTYEQYF. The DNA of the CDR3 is TGTGCCAGCTCACCAGAAAACAGGGGGAACACCTACGAGCAGTACTTC.

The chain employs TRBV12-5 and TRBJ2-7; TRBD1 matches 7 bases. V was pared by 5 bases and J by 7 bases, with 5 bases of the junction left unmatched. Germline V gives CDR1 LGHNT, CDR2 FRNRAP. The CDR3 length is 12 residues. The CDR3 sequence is CASGQGVGEQYF. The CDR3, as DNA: TGTGCTAGTGGTCAGGGGGTCGGGGAGCAGTACTTC.

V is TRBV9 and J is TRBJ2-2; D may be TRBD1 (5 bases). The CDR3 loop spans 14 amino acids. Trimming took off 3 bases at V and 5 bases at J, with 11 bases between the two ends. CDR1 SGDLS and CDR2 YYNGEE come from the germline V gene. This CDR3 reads CASSAEGATGELFF. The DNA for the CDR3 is TGTGCCAGCAGCGCCGAAGGGGCTACCGGGGAGCTGTTTTTT. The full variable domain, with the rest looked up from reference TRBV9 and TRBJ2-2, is DSGVTQTPKHLITATGQRVTLRCSPRSGDLSVYWYQQSLDQGLQFLIQYYNGEERAKGNILERFSAQQFPDLHSELNLSSLELGDSALYFCASSAEGATGELFFGEGSRLTVL.

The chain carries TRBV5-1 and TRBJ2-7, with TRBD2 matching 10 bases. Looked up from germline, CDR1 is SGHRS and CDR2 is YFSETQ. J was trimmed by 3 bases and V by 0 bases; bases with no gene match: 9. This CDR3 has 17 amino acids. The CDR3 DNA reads TGCGCCAGCAGCTTGGGTCCTAGCGGGAGTAAGGGCTACGAGCAGTACTTC. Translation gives CASSLGPSGSKGYEQYF.

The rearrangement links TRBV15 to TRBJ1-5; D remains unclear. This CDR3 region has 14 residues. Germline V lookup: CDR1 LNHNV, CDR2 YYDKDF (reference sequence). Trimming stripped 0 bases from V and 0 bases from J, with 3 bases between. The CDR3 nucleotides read TGTGCCACCAGCAGAGACAGTAGCAATCAGCCCCAGCATTTT. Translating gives CATSRDSSNQPQHF.

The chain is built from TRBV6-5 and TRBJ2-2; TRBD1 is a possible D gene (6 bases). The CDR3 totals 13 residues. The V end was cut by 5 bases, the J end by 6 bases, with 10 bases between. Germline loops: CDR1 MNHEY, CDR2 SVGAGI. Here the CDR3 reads CASSRRGPGELFF. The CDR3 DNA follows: TGTGCCAGCAGTCGCAGGGGTCCCGGGGAGCTGTTTTTT.

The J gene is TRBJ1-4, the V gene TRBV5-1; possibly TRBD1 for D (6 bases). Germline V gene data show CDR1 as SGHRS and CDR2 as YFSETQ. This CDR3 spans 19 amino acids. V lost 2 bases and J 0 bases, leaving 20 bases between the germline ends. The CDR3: CASSFSPSTGPSTNEKLFF. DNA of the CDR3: TGCGCCAGCAGCTTCTCCCCGTCGACAGGACCCTCAACTAATGAAAAACTGTTTTTT. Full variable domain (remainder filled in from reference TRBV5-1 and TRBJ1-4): KAGVTQTPRYLIKTRGQQVTLSCSPISGHRSVSWYQQTPGQGLQFLFEYFSETQRNKGNFPGRFSGRQFSNSRSEMNVSTLELGDSALYLCASSFSPSTGPSTNEKLFFGSGTQLSVL.

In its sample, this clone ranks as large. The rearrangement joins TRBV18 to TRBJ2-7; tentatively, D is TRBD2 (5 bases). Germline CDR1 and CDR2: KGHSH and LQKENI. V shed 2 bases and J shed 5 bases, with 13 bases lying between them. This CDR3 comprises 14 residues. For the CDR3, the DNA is TGTGCCAGCTCACCAGGGCTAGCAGTCGACGAGCAGTACTTC. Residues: CASSPGLAVDEQYF.

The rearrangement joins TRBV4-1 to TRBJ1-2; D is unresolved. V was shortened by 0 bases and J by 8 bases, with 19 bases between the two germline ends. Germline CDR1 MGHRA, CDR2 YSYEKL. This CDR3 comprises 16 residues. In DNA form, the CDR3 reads TGCGCCAGCAGCCAAGACGAGACTCCGACTAGCTGGGGCTACACCTTC. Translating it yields CASSQDETPTSWGYTF.

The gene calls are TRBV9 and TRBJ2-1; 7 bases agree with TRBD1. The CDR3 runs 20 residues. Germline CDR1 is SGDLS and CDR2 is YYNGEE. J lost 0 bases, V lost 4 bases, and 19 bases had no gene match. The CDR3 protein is CASSIRDSLFPGSSYNEQFF. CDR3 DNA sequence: TGTGCCAGCAGCATCCGGGACAGTCTATTCCCGGGTAGCTCCTACAATGAGCAGTTCTTC.

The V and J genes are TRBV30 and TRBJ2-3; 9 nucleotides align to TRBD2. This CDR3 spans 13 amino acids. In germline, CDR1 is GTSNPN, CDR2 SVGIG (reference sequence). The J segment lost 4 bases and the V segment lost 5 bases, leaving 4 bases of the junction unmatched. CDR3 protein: CAWERGASDTQYF. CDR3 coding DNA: TGTGCCTGGGAGCGGGGGGCATCAGATACGCAGTATTTT.